These T cell receptor beta chains were read from a single sample in a study of T cell changes during pregnancy in multiple sclerosis. This table comes from immunoSEQ multiplex PCR, and its TCRdb copy is limited to in-frame clones, with some not included. Among roughly 110,000 clones, 92% were seen once, and the ten largest hold 0.65% to 0.9%. Source: peripheral blood, taken in the third trimester of pregnancy. The source is a female donor in good health, enrolled as a control in a pregnancy study. CDR3s include the opening cysteine and the closing phenylalanine or tryptophan.

V gene,CDR3 length,CDR3 protein
TRBV7-8,20,CASTSNPPGQKVVSGNTIYF
TRBV5-6,16,CASYSISPGGEYEQYF
TRBV4-1,14,CASSQGQGADTIYF
TRBV19,13,CASSAGGSYEQYF
TRBV27,13,CASSLSGGNEQFF
TRBV7-6,16,CASSFNTGGFGNTIYF
TRBV2,10,CASREDGYTF
TRBV19,13,CASRDRLDTEAFF
TRBV5-4,13,CASSSDTQNEQFF
TRBV27,14,CASSGGTHQNEQFF
TRBV7-2,14,CASKTSGTSYEQYF
TRBV7-2,14,CASSLEGQGMGYTF
TRBV11-3,15,CASSSSIPYQETQYF
TRBV11-3,13,CASSGDRGGKLFF
TRBV5-6,12,CASSFAGPGYTF
TRBV7-2,15,CASSRTSGVQETQYF
TRBV5-6,13,CASSFGSGRRLGF
TRBV5-6,15,CASSVDGGGNSPLHF
TRBV11-1,16,CASSSVGTVSTDTQYF
TRBV30,12,CAWSVIGQGQFF
TRBV9,12,CASRGATGELFF
TRBV27,12,CASTGTGTGYTF
TRBV15,14,CATTIAPFTDTQYF
TRBV5-4,15,CASSYRTGVFGGYTF
TRBV7-3,13,CASSLHRTDTQYF
TRBV15,15,CATSRDRGYGNTIYF
TRBV5-5,16,CASSAGLAGSTDTQYF
TRBV27,13,CASSFSGNTEAFF
TRBV5-4,15,CASSPRTGRSGELFF
TRBV7-2,15,CASSFRTGRQNTQYF
TRBV2,13,CASSEAFSYGYTF
TRBV27,15,CASSGGAASSYEQYF
TRBV6-5,15,CASSYEASGANVLTF
TRBV12-5,14,CASGLGHPGNEQFF
TRBV19,14,CASTRDRGYTEAFF
TRBV18,17,CASSLAATGTGGIGYTF
TRBV30,15,CAWRRGGFEVTEAFF
TRBV7-2,17,CASSPGPHMLATGELFF
TRBV5-1,14,CASSRTSGGYEQYF
TRBV18,16,CASSPLQTGGGTEAFF
TRBV5-1,17,CASSLEPTGASSYEQYF
TRBV5-4,16,CASSSELGQGRREAFF
TRBV19,16,CASSAGGTPGNQPQHF
TRBV4-3,15,CASSQVALLNYGYTF
TRBV25-1,16,CASRQTGTGPYNEQFF
TRBV5-1,15,CASSLAGASTETQYF
TRBV6-5,14,CASTQRGSNTEAFF
TRBV30,13,CAWSKWDSYGYTF
TRBV30,14,CAWSVVRDTGELFF
TRBV5-4,15,CASSSRDRGSYEQYF